These 28 T cell receptor beta chains came from one sample sequenced in a study of patients and donors after allogeneic stem cell transplantation (TCRdb year 2020). Library creation used RT-PCR. The reads were generated on a NextSeq 550. TCRdb reanalyzed the raw reads on its own, using fastp at Q25 for trimming and MiXCR for clone calling, and kept in-frame beta chains. Every CDR3 protein is listed once, alongside the most common genes and DNA of its rows. This sample gives around 150,000 distinct CDR3 sequences in total; 30% of them show up just once. Clones ranked in the top ten supply under 3.5% of the sample. Sequencing was performed on blood, either unsorted or a sorted T cell fraction (not recorded which). The receptors stem from a human donor who was either an allogeneic HSCT recipient or a stem cell or donor lymphocyte infusion donor (not recorded which). It is not recorded whose cells these are; they may come from a transplant donor.

The V call is TRBV9, the J call TRBJ2-3, with TRBD1 as a possible D gene (6 bases). CDR3 length: 13 residues. Trimming pared 5 bases from V and 2 bases from J, leaving 9 bases between. Per germline, CDR1 SGDLS and CDR2 YYNGEE. The CDR3 loop reads CASRGHSTDTQYF. CDR3 bases: TGTGCCAGCAGGGGACATTCCACAGATACGCAGTATTTT.

The gene calls are TRBV4-3 and TRBJ2-1; D is ambiguous. Germline loops: CDR1 LGHNA, CDR2 YSLEER. This CDR3 comprises 13 residues. V lost 0 bases, J lost 8 bases, and 8 bases lay in between. The CDR3 coding sequence is TGCGCCAGCAGCCAAGATGCTAACGATGAGCAGTTCTTC. It is translated as CASSQDANDEQFF.

This clonotype was observed a handful of times. This chain connects TRBV18 to TRBJ1-2, with TRBD1 identical over 10 bases. The CDR3 has 16 residues. CDR1 is KGHSH and CDR2 is LQKENI in the germline V gene. The V gene end was trimmed by 2 bases and the J gene end by 0 bases; junction bases not matched to a gene: 3. The CDR3 DNA follows: TGTGCCAGCTCACCAACCGGGACAGGGGCTAACTATGGCTACACCTTC. This translates into CASSPTGTGANYGYTF.

This clonotype was counted only a few times. V is TRBV6-2 or TRBV6-3 and J is TRBJ2-3, with TRBD2 identical over 10 bases. With V trimmed by 2 bases and J by 3 bases, 5 bases remained unmatched. The CDR3 consists of 16 residues. From germline, CDR1 is MNHEY and CDR2 SVGEGT. CDR3 coding DNA: TGTGCCAGCAGTTACGGCACTAGCGGGACGACAGATACGCAGTATTTT. Translating gives CASSYGTSGTTDTQYF.

The chain employs TRBV24-1 and TRBJ2-1, with D tentatively TRBD2 (6 bases). V lost 7 bases to trimming and J lost 2 bases, with 8 bases between them. The CDR3 is made up of 13 amino acids. Germline V gene sequence: CDR1 KGHDR, CDR2 SFDVKD. The CDR3 sequence: CATSGLTYNEQFF. CDR3 coding DNA: TGTGCCACCAGCGGACTAACCTACAATGAGCAGTTCTTC.

This clonotype was picked up a small number of times. V gene TRBV6-5 combines with J gene TRBJ2-3; possible D gene TRBD2, 7 bases. Trimming cost V 5 bases and J 0 bases, with 18 bases left between them. Germline V gene sequence: CDR1 MNHEY, CDR2 SVGAGI. This CDR3 is 17 amino acids long. CDR3 DNA sequence: TGTGCCAGCAGTCCCCCGGGGGGCATTGAGAGCACAGATACGCAGTATTTT. It encodes CASSPPGGIESTDTQYF.

The rearrangement links TRBV10-3 to TRBJ1-5; a possible D gene is TRBD1 (5 bases). Germline loops: CDR1 ENHRY, CDR2 SYGVKD. This CDR3 is 13 amino acids long. Trimming stripped 8 bases from V and 11 bases from J, with 19 bases between. CDR3 sequence: CAISQGPYEAQHF. CDR3 sequence (DNA): TGTGCCATCTCCCAGGGACCATATGAGGCCCAGCATTTT.

This clonotype was counted between two and nine times. The chain links TRBV2 to TRBJ2-7; TRBD2 matches at 12 bases. The CDR3 is 14 residues long. With V trimmed by 7 bases and J by 2 bases, 3 bases remained unmatched. Germline values: CDR1 SNHLY, CDR2 FYNNEI. The CDR3 is CASTRTSGTYEQYF. CDR3 sequence (DNA): TGTGCCAGCACCCGGACTAGCGGGACCTACGAGCAGTACTTC.

This chain connects TRBV6-2 or TRBV6-3 to TRBJ2-7; D not certain. Germline V gene lookup returns CDR1 MNHEY and CDR2 SVGEGT. V gave up 4 bases and J gave up 4 bases, with 11 bases separating them. The CDR3 loop spans 13 amino acids. CDR3 DNA sequence: TGTGCCAGCAGTTCCTCCGTCCAATACGAGCAGTACTTC. This gives the protein CASSSSVQYEQYF.

This clonotype was seen a few times. The chain employs TRBV4-3 and TRBJ2-7; D gene unclear. The CDR3 runs 16 residues. Trimming removed 4 bases at V and 3 bases at J, with 19 bases between. Germline V gene data show CDR1 as LGHNA and CDR2 as YSLEER. The CDR3 bases are TGCGCCAGCAGCCGATCGGCAGGCTCAGTAGGCTACGAGCAGTACTTC. It translates to CASSRSAGSVGYEQYF.

The chain is built from TRBV6-6 and TRBJ2-7, with a tentative D call TRBD2 (5 bases). The CDR3 contains 13 residues. The V end lost 8 bases, the J end lost 5 bases, and 16 bases lay between the germline ends. Germline CDR1 is MNHNY and CDR2 is SVGAGI (reference sequence). The CDR3 DNA sequence: TGTGCCAGCCACTCCTCGGGGTCCGACGAGCAGTACTTC. It yields the protein CASHSSGSDEQYF.

There are many counts of this clonotype. The chain employs TRBV7-8 and TRBJ2-5; no reliable D call. The V end lost 2 bases, the J end lost 3 bases, and 19 bases lay between the germline ends. Germline V CDR1 and CDR2: SGHVS, FQNEAQ. There are 17 residues in the CDR3. CDR3: CASSLMSQALVKETQYF. The CDR3, as DNA: TGTGCCAGCAGCTTAATGTCTCAGGCCCTAGTTAAAGAGACCCAGTACTTC.

The chain combines TRBV4-2 with TRBJ1-1; a possible D gene is TRBD1 (5 bases). Trimming took off 5 bases at V and 4 bases at J, with 11 bases between the two ends. Germline V lookup: CDR1 LGHNA, CDR2 YNFKEQ. The CDR3 runs to 13 residues. The DNA of the CDR3 is TGTGCCAGCAGCGGGTTAGGGGCCACTGAAGCTTTCTTT. Its protein product is CASSGLGATEAFF.

This chain connects TRBV28 to TRBJ1-1; tentative D call: TRBD1 (6 bases). The CDR3 runs 13 residues. The germline V gene has CDR1 MDHEN and CDR2 SYDVKM. Trimming stripped 11 bases from V and 6 bases from J, with 19 bases between. This chain's CDR3 is CAGGTGMRSEAFF. CDR3 DNA: TGTGCCGGCGGAACAGGGATGAGGTCTGAAGCTTTCTTT.

The chain is built from TRBV5-6 and TRBJ2-4; 7 nucleotides align to TRBD2. Trimming removed 2 bases from V and 3 bases from J; junction bases left unmatched: 11. Germline-derived CDR1 and CDR2 are SGHDT and YYEEEE. The CDR3 runs to 17 residues. The CDR3 sequence: CASSFYQGGPYKNIQYF. CDR3 nucleotide sequence: TGTGCCAGCAGCTTTTATCAGGGAGGGCCGTACAAAAACATTCAGTACTTC.

This rearrangement joins TRBV4-1 to TRBJ2-1; possibly TRBD2 for D (5 bases). The CDR3 sequence is 12 residues long. The V end was cut by 6 bases, the J end by 7 bases, with 10 bases between. Germline V CDR1 and CDR2: MGHRA, YSYEKL. This CDR3 reads CASRSRGNEQFF. The CDR3 DNA reads TGCGCCAGCAGGTCTAGAGGGAATGAGCAGTTCTTC.

This sequence joins TRBV6-5 and TRBJ1-2, with 7 bases matching TRBD1. Trimming at V came to 5 bases and at J to 8 bases, leaving 17 bases not matched to a gene. The CDR3 loop spans 16 amino acids. CDR1 and CDR2 (germline): MNHEY, SVGAGI. The chain's CDR3 is CASSRKTGQTSRGYTF. CDR3 sequence (DNA): TGTGCCAGCAGTCGTAAGACGGGACAGACGAGCAGGGGCTACACCTTC.

The sample holds one count of this clonotype. The chain carries TRBV6-5 and TRBJ2-7; 8 positions match TRBD1. J gave up 3 bases and V 0 bases, and 4 bases lay outside the gene matches. Germline CDR1 is MNHEY and CDR2 is SVGAGI. This CDR3 is 15 amino acids long. The chain's CDR3 is CASSYSGGTGYEQYF. CDR3 bases: TGTGCCAGCAGTTACTCTGGGGGGACAGGCTACGAGCAGTACTTC.

This clonotype was counted between two and nine times. This chain joins TRBV6-5 and TRBJ1-1; D call uncertain. The CDR3 loop spans 13 amino acids. Germline values: CDR1 MNHEY, CDR2 SVGAGI. Trimming cost V 7 bases and J 3 bases, with 12 bases left between them. In nucleotides, the CDR3 is TGTGCCAGCAAAAGGGTAGCGGACACTGAAGCTTTCTTT. It translates to CASKRVADTEAFF.

The CDR3 coding sequence is TGCAGTGCTCGAAGACAGGGGGATCAGCCCCAGCATTTT. Protein: CSARRQGDQPQHF. The chain carries TRBV20-1 and TRBJ1-5, with 9 bases aligning to TRBD1. The germline V gene encodes CDR1 DFQATT and CDR2 SNEGSKA (reference sequence). Losses at the gene ends were 5 bases for V and 5 bases for J; bases not matched to a gene: 4. The CDR3 contains 13 residues.

The chain uses TRBV2 and TRBJ2-1; D is possibly TRBD1 (5 bases). Between the trimmed V and J ends, which lost 8 bases and 0 bases, there was a span of 14 bases. The CDR3 has 15 residues. Germline values: CDR1 SNHLY, CDR2 FYNNEI. CDR3 loop: CASSGSRSSYNEQFF. CDR3 nucleotide sequence: TGTGCCAGCTCAGGGTCGCGGAGCTCCTACAATGAGCAGTTCTTC.

The gene calls are TRBV7-2 and TRBJ2-5, with unresolved D. V shed 4 bases and J shed 10 bases, with 10 bases lying between them. Germline assignment: CDR1 SGHTA and CDR2 FQGNSA. The CDR3 has 11 residues. This chain's CDR3 is CASSSPGIQYF. CDR3 DNA sequence: TGTGCCAGCAGCTCCCCCGGTATCCAGTACTTC.

The chain links TRBV5-1 to TRBJ1-3; no definite D call. The CDR3 runs 14 residues. Germline CDR1 and CDR2: SGHRS and YFSETQ. The V gene lost 4 bases and the J gene lost 0 bases, with 8 bases spanning the gap. The CDR3 protein is CASSSGHSGNTIYF. The CDR3 DNA follows: TGCGCCAGCAGCAGTGGCCACTCTGGAAACACCATATATTTT.

The chain combines TRBV7-2 with TRBJ1-2, with D perhaps TRBD1 (5 bases). CDR1 and CDR2 (germline): SGHTA, FQGNSA. Trimming stripped 2 bases from V and 7 bases from J, with 11 bases between. The CDR3 is 13 amino acids. The CDR3 nucleotides read TGTGCCAGCAGCTTACTCAGGGCTAGTGGCTACACCTTC. Encoded protein: CASSLLRASGYTF.

The J gene is TRBJ1-5, the V gene TRBV7-9; a possible D gene is TRBD1 (6 bases). Per the germline V gene, CDR1 is SEHNR and CDR2 is FQNEAQ (reference sequence). V lost 6 bases and J 1 base, leaving 10 bases between the germline ends. The CDR3 sequence is 14 residues long. Written as DNA, the CDR3 is TGTGCCAGCAGTGAAGGACAGAGCAATCAGCCCCAGCATTTT. The encoded protein is CASSEGQSNQPQHF.

This chain connects TRBV3-1 to TRBJ1-3; the match to TRBD1 covers 11 bases. Unmatched junction bases numbered 6, after V lost 6 bases and J lost 8 bases. The CDR3 has 14 residues. Germline CDR1 and CDR2: LGHDT and YNNKEL (reference sequence). CDR3 DNA: TGTGCCAGCAGTCGGACAGGGGGCAAGCACACCATATATTTT. Protein: CASSRTGGKHTIYF.

For the CDR3, the DNA is TGCGCCAGCAGCTCAGGACAGGCCGAGGGGAACACTGAAGCTTTCTTT. This sequence encodes CASSSGQAEGNTEAFF. The chain joins TRBV5-1 to TRBJ1-1, with 7 bases aligning to TRBD1. This CDR3 is built from 16 residues. J gave up 1 base and V 3 bases, and 9 bases lay outside the gene matches. CDR1 SGHRS and CDR2 YFSETQ come from the germline V gene.

J is TRBJ2-1 and V is TRBV5-7; 12 positions agree with TRBD2. TRBV5-7 is known as an ORF, though its function is uncertain. The CDR3 contains 15 residues. The J segment lost 7 bases and the V segment lost 0 bases, leaving 2 bases of the junction unmatched. The CDR3 DNA reads as TGTGCCAGCAGCTTGGCTAGCGGGAGGGCAAATGAGCAGTTCTTC. Translation gives CASSLASGRANEQFF.